This record concerns one T cell receptor (beta chain) sequence. This entry is derived from a study of shared clonotypes between healthy human individuals. V dropped 1 base and J dropped 7 bases, with 7 bases sitting between them. The germline V gene has CDR1 SEHNR and CDR2 FQNEAQ (reference sequence). The CDR3 covers 12 residues. Assay: immunoSEQ multiplex PCR; the TCRdb copy retains only in-frame clones and omits some. The data hold approximately 1,500,000 clones, with roughly 96% observed a single time. The sequenced sample consisted of naive CD4+ T cells sorted from blood. As for subset: CD45RA+ positively selected. This clonotype originated in a man under 40 in good health. V and J are TRBV7-9 and TRBJ1-1; D is ambiguous. CDR3 sequence reads: CASSLVGFEAFF. CDR3 DNA sequence: TGTGCCAGCAGCTTAGTAGGGTTTGAAGCTTTCTTT.